This T cell receptor beta chain stems from a study of molecular identifiers for immune sequencing clone quantification. Study as a whole: Replicates partitioned RNA from approximately 20,000 or 98,000 naive CD8 cells into five parts, sequencing four. Points from the study as a whole: Same-barcode identical TCR molecules could make highly expanded clones look smaller than they are. Amid roughly 1 million naive cells, spiked Jurkat TCR RNA from one cell was reportedly still detectable.

Sorting selected naive CD8 T cells with a CD8+CD4-CCR7+CD45RA+ phenotype. This clonotype was detected ten times or more. The antigen is not known. This CDR3 region has 15 residues. J gave up 4 bases and V 5 bases, and 9 bases lay outside the gene matches. From the PCR reads, TCRdb called clonotypes with MiXCR, one entry per CDR3 protein. Seen here are roughly 90,000 distinct CDR3 sequences, 15% to 20% observed once, and the top ten hold roughly 0.93%. V usage is TRBV12-3 or TRBV12-4 and J usage is TRBJ1-1; 8 nucleotides match TRBD1. Specimen: naive CD8+ T cells from blood, with Jurkat cell RNA spiked in. The subset here: FACS-sorted CD8+CD4-CCR7+CD45RA+ naive T cells. The clonotype comes from a human donor in good health. Some libraries in this study had Jurkat cell RNA spiked in. In DNA form, the CDR3 reads TGTGCCAGCAGTCCAGTTGGACAGGGAGGCACTGAAGCTTTCTTT. Its translation is CASSPVGQGGTEAFF.